The 21 T cell receptor beta chains below all came from one sample that was sequenced in a study of immune characterization of retroperitoneal liposarcoma. TCRdb reprocessed the PCR reads via MiXCR and lists one record per CDR3 protein. The sample has 10,000 or so distinct CDR3 sequences, around 30% seen once; the top ten hold about 8%. Sequencing was done on a sample of tumor tissue. All receptors derive from a male donor with retroperitoneal liposarcoma.

The gene calls are TRBV27 and TRBJ2-4, with D unclear. This CDR3 has 11 amino acids. The V gene's germline CDR1 is MNHEY and CDR2 SMNVEV (reference sequence). Trimming took 10 bases from V and 13 from J, leaving 17 bases between them. The CDR3 DNA is TGTGCCACCCAAGTTTGGAATGAGCAGTACTTC. It translates to CATQVWNEQYF.

V gene TRBV11-1 combines with J gene TRBJ2-7, with 10 bases matching TRBD1. V was pared by 0 bases and J by 4 bases, with 12 bases of the junction left unmatched. The CDR3 has 18 amino acids. From germline, CDR1 is SGHAT and CDR2 FQDESV (reference sequence). CDR3 amino acids: CASSLASLPGTGDYEQYF. In nucleotides, the CDR3 is TGTGCCAGCAGCTTAGCGTCTTTACCCGGGACAGGGGATTACGAGCAGTACTTC.

The chain is built from TRBV12-3 or TRBV12-4 and TRBJ2-4; TRBD2 is a possible D gene (6 bases). The J call may be incorrect, as the DNA end agrees better with TRBJ2-1. The CDR3 contains 13 residues. In DNA form, the CDR3 reads TGTGCCAGCAGTTCCGGGGGCTACAATGAGCAGTTCTTC. Protein sequence: CASSSGGYNEQFF.

V gene TRBV10-2 combines with J gene TRBJ2-5; 7 bases line up with TRBD2. Germline values: CDR1 WSHSY, CDR2 SAAADI. V shed 2 bases and J 5 bases; nucleotides not matched to a gene: 5. This CDR3 is built from 14 residues. The CDR3 nucleotides are TGCGCCAGCAGTGAGAGGGGAGGGTGGGAGACCCAGTACTTC. Translating it yields CASSERGGWETQYF.

This clonotype came up a few times. The gene calls are TRBV12-3 or TRBV12-4 and TRBJ2-3; D not resolved. CDR3 length equals 12 residues. Trimming took 5 bases from V and 6 from J, leaving 9 bases between them. CDR3 in DNA: TGTGCCAGCAGTATCAGCCCGGATACGCAGTATTTT. It specifies CASSISPDTQYF.

This clonotype was seen a handful of times. The chain recombines TRBV11-3 with TRBJ2-1; tentative D call: TRBD2 (6 bases). Looked up from germline, CDR1 is SGHNT and CDR2 is YENEEA. Trimming removed 5 bases from V and 4 bases from J, with 15 bases in between. The CDR3 sequence is 15 residues long. As DNA, the CDR3 is TGTGCCAGCAGCCCCGGCGATAGCGGATACAATGAGCAGTTCTTC. Amino acid sequence: CASSPGDSGYNEQFF.

The chain combines TRBV6-1 with TRBJ2-7, with 10 positions matching TRBD2. CDR1 and CDR2 (germline): MNHNS, SASEGT. The junction had 4 bases not matched to a gene; V was cut back by 6 bases and J by 2 bases. This CDR3 spans 14 amino acids. The CDR3 region has the DNA TGTGCCAGCAGCAAGCGGGGGGGGACCTACGAGCAGTACTTC. It specifies CASSKRGGTYEQYF.

V gene TRBV6-8 combines with J gene TRBJ1-2; possible D gene TRBD1, 5 bases. Germline V gene sequence: CDR1 MNHGY, CDR2 SAAAGT. V dropped 5 bases and J dropped 7 bases, with 17 bases sitting between them. CDR3 length equals 14 residues. The CDR3 reads CASSPRAWSGGYTF. CDR3 nucleotides: TGTGCCAGCAGTCCCAGGGCCTGGTCGGGTGGCTACACCTTC.

The table lists this clonotype with a few counts. The V and J genes are TRBV12-5 and TRBJ2-3; TRBD1 agrees at 8 bases. Unmatched junction bases numbered 10, after V lost 2 bases and J lost 3 bases. The CDR3 totals 17 residues. Germline CDR1 LGHNT, CDR2 FRNRAP. This CDR3 reads CASGLPPGQGWTDTQYF. The CDR3 DNA follows: TGTGCTAGTGGTTTGCCACCTGGACAGGGCTGGACAGATACGCAGTATTTT.

This clonotype was found a few times. The rearrangement uses TRBV7-6 and TRBJ2-1, with 7 bases identical to TRBD2. CDR3 length: 16 amino acids. The V segment lost 5 bases and the J segment 4 bases; nucleotides outside the gene matches: 11. The germline CDR1 and CDR2 sequences are SGHVS and FNYEAQ. CDR3 loop: CASSMVSAGGYNEQFF. As DNA, the CDR3 is TGTGCCAGCAGCATGGTGTCCGCCGGGGGGTACAATGAGCAGTTCTTC. The full variable domain, in which reference TRBV7-6 and TRBJ2-1 provide the parts outside the CDR3, is GAGVSQSPRYKVTKRGQDVALRCDPISGHVSLYWYRQALGQGPEFLTYFNYEAQQDKSGLPNDRFSAERPEGSISTLTIQRTEQRDSAMYRCASSMVSAGGYNEQFFGPGTRLTVL.

The sample holds one count of this clonotype. The chain has TRBV7-6 and TRBJ2-5, with TRBD2 identical over 7 bases. The J call may be wrong; the DNA end is better matched by TRBJ2-1. CDR3 size: 13 residues. The V gene's germline CDR1 is SGHVS and CDR2 FNYEAQ. The CDR3 region is CASSLALGTKQFF. CDR3 nucleotides: TGTGCCAGCAGCTTAGCCCTCGGGACTAAGCAGTTCTTC.

The V gene is TRBV14, the J gene TRBJ2-7; D remains ambiguous. The J call may be mistaken, given a closer DNA end match to TRBJ2-5. CDR1 is SGHDN, CDR2 FVKESK, per germline. The CDR3 totals 14 residues. CDR3 DNA: TGTGCCAGCAGCCTCCTGGACGGCCAAGAGACCCAGTACTTC. It codes for CASSLLDGQETQYF.

This chain uses TRBV6-1 with TRBJ2-1; 11 nucleotides match TRBD2. The tail of the sequence fits TRBJ2-7 better, so the J call may be wrong. The CDR3 runs 15 residues. CDR1 and CDR2 from the germline V gene are MNHNS and SASEGT. The CDR3 spells CASRSGTSGTYEQYF. CDR3 nucleotides: TGTGCCAGCAGGTCCGGGACTAGCGGAACCTACGAGCAGTACTTC.

This clonotype was counted a few times. V usage is TRBV12-3 or TRBV12-4 and J usage is TRBJ1-3; D remains unclear. V lost 4 bases, J lost 3 bases, and 22 bases lay in between. The length of the CDR3 is 18 residues. The CDR3 protein is CASSSDGVGGFSGNTIYF. As DNA, the CDR3 is TGTGCCAGCAGTTCAGATGGAGTGGGAGGGTTTAGTGGAAACACCATATATTTT.

This clonotype has a handful of counts. This chain joins TRBV25-1 and TRBJ1-6, with D possibly TRBD1 on 5 matching bases. The V gene's germline CDR1 is MGHDK and CDR2 SYGVNS. This CDR3 spans 14 amino acids. Trimming cost V 5 bases and J 4 bases, with 9 bases left between them. The CDR3 protein is CASSRRAYNSPLHF. The DNA for the CDR3 is TGTGCCAGCAGTCGCAGGGCTTATAATTCACCCCTCCACTTT.

The V gene is TRBV7-2, the J gene TRBJ1-1, with 8 bases aligning to TRBD1. V lost 6 bases to trimming and J lost 0 bases; unmatched junction nucleotides: 6. Per the germline V gene, CDR1 is SGHTA and CDR2 is FQGNSA. The CDR3 length is 15 residues. CDR3 bases: TGTGCCAGCAGTCCCCACAGGGGGTTGAACACTGAAGCTTTCTTT. Residues: CASSPHRGLNTEAFF.

By share of the sample, this clonotype is medium-sized (0.01 to 0.1%). The CDR3 sequence is CASTPRDRNEQYF. In nucleotides, the CDR3 is TGTGCCAGCACTCCCCGCGACCGGAATGAGCAGTACTTC. The V and J genes are TRBV12-3 or TRBV12-4 and TRBJ2-5, with no clear D. V lost 7 bases, J lost 11 bases, and 20 bases lay in between. This CDR3 comprises 13 residues.

At least ten counts were recorded for this clonotype. The chain carries TRBV6-1 and TRBJ2-5, with 12 bases aligning to TRBD2. CDR3 length: 14 residues. Germline CDR1 is MNHNS and CDR2 is SASEGT. With 8 bases clipped from V and 11 bases from J, the junction kept 12 bases outside the gene matches. CDR3 in amino acids: CASQTSGSLYEQYF. Here the CDR3 DNA reads TGTGCCAGCCAGACTAGCGGGAGTTTGTATGAGCAGTACTTC.

CDR3 nucleotides: TGTGCCAGCAGTTACTCGACAGGGGACTATGGCTACACCTTC. This sequence encodes CASSYSTGDYGYTF. The V and J genes are TRBV6-5 and TRBJ1-2, with 8 nucleotides matching TRBD1. V lost 0 bases and J lost 3; bases outside the gene matches: 0. CDR1 is MNHEY, CDR2 SVGAGI, per germline. The CDR3 length is 14 residues.

The chain links TRBV6-4 to TRBJ2-3, with TRBD1 identical over 9 bases. From germline, CDR1 is MRHNA and CDR2 SNTAGT. The CDR3 contains 14 residues. Trimming at V came to 5 bases and at J to 5 bases, leaving 5 bases not matched to a gene. The CDR3 nucleotides are TGTGCCAGCAGTTCCGGGACAGGGAGAGATACGCAGTATTTT. Residues: CASSSGTGRDTQYF.

This clonotype was picked up a small number of times. This chain uses TRBV7-2 with TRBJ2-5; weak D call: TRBD2 (6 bases). The J call may be faulty, since TRBJ2-1 better matches the DNA end. The germline V gene has CDR1 SGHTA and CDR2 FQGNSA. There are 14 residues in the CDR3. The CDR3 loop reads CASSFHSGGTEQFF. The CDR3 nucleotides read TGTGCCAGCAGCTTTCACAGTGGGGGGACCGAGCAGTTCTTC.